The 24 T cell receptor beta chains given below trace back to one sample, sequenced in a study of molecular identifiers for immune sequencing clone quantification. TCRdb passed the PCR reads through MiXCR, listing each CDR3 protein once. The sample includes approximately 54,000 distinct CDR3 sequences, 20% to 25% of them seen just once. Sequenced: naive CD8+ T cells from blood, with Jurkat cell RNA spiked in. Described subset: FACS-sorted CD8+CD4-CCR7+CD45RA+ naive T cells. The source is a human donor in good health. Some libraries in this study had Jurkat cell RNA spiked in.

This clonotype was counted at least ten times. CDR3 coding DNA: TGTGCCAGCAGTTTAGAGACAGGTGAAGCTTTCTTT. Protein product: CASSLETGEAFF. The chain is built from TRBV12-3 or TRBV12-4 and TRBJ1-1; possible D gene TRBD1, 6 bases. The V gene lost 1 base and the J gene lost 7 bases, with 7 bases spanning the gap. CDR3 length equals 12 residues.

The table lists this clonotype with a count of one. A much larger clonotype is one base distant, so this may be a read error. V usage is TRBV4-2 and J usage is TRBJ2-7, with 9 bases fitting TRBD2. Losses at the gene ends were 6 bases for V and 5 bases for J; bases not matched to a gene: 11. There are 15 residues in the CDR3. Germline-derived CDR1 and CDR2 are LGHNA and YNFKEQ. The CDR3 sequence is CASSPIAGAAHEQYF. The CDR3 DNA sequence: TGTGCCAGCAGTCCAATAGCGGGAGCGGCCCACGAGCAGTACTTC.

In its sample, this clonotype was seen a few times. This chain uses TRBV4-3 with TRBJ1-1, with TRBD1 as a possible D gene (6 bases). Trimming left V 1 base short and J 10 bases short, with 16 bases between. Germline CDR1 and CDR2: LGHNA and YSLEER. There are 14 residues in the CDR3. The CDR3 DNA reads TGCGCCAGCAGCCAAGGACAGGTGGGATATGGAGCTTTCTTT. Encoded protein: CASSQGQVGYGAFF.

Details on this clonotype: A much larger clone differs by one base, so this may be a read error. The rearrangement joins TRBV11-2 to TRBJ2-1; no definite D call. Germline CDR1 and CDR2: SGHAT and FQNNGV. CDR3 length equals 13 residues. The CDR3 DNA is TGTGCCAGCAGCTTAGTGACCAACAATGAGCAGTGCTTC. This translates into CASSLVTNNEQCF.

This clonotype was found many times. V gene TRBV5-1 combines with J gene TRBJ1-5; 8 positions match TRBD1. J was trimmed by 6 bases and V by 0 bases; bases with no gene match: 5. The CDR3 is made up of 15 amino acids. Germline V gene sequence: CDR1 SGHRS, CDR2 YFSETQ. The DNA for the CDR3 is TGCGCCAGCAGCTTGGAGGCAGGGGGCGGTCAGCCCCAGCATTTT. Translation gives CASSLEAGGGQPQHF. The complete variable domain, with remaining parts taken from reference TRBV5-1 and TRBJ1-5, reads KAGVTQTPRYLIKTRGQQVTLSCSPISGHRSVSWYQQTPGQGLQFLFEYFSETQRNKGNFPGRFSGRQFSNSRSEMNVSTLELGDSALYLCASSLEAGGGQPQHFGDGTRLSIL.

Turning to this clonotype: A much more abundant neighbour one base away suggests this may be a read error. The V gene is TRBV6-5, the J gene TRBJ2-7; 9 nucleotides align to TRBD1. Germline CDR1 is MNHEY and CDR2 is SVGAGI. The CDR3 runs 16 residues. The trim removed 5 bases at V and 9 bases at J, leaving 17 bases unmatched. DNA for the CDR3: TGTGCCAGCAGTGCGAACCCCGGGACAGGGCTCTCCGTGCAGTACTTC. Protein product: CASSANPGTGLSVQYF.

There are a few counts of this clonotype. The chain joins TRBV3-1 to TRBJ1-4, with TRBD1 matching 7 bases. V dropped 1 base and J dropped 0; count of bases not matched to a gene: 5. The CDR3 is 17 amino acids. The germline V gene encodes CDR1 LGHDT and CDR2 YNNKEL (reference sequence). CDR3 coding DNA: TGTGCCAGCAGCCAAGGGGACAGCCCGGCAACTAATGAAAAACTGTTTTTT. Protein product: CASSQGDSPATNEKLFF.

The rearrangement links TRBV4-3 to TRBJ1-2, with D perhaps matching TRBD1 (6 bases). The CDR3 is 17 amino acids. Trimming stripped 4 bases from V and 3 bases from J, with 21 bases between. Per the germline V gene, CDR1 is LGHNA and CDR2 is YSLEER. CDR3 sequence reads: CASSPEVLTRGDYGYTF. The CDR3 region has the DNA TGCGCCAGCAGCCCCGAGGTTCTAACGAGGGGGGACTATGGCTACACCTTC.

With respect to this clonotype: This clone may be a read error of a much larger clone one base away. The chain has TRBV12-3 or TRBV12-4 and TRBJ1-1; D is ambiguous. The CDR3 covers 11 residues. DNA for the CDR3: TGTGCCAGCAGCCCCTCCACTGGAGCTTTCTTT. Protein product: CASSPSTGAFF.

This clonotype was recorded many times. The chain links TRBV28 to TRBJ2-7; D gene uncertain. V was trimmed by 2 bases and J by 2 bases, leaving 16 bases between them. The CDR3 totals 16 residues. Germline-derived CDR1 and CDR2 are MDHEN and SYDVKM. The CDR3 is CASSLALGSTAYEQYF. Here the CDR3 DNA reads TGTGCCAGCAGTTTAGCCCTTGGCTCCACCGCCTACGAGCAGTACTTC.

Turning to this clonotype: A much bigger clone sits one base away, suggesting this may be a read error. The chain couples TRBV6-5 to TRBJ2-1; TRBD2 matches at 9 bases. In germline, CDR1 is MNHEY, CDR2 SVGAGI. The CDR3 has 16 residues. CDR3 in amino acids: CASSYLGTSMHNEQSF. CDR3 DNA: TGTGCCAGCAGTTACTTAGGGACTAGCATGCACAATGAGCAGTCCTTC.

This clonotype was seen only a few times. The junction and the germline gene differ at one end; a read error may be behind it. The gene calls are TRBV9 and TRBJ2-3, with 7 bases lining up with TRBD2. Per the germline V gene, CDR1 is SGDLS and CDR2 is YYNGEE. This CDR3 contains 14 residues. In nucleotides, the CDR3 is TGTACCAGCAGCATGGGACTACCCACAGATACGCAGTATTTT. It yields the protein CTSSMGLPTDTQYF. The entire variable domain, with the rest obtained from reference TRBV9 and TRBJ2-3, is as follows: DSGVTQTPKHLITATGQRVTLRCSPRSGDLSVYWYQQSLDQGLQFLIQYYNGEERAKGNILERFSAQQFPDLHSELNLSSLELGDSALYFCTSSMGLPTDTQYFGPGTRLTVL.

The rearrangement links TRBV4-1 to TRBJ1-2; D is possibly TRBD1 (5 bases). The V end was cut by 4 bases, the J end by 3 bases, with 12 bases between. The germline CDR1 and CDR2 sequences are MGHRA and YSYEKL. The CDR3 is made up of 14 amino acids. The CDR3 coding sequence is TGCGCCAGCAGCCGAGCACAAGGGGACTATGGCTACACCTTC. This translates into CASSRAQGDYGYTF.

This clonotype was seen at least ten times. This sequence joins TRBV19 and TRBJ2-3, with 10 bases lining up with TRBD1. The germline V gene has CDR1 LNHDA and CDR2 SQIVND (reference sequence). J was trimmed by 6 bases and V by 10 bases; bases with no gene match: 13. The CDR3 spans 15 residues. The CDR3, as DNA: TGTGCCACCCTACCCGGGGACAGGGGTATTGATACGCAGTATTTT. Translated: CATLPGDRGIDTQYF.

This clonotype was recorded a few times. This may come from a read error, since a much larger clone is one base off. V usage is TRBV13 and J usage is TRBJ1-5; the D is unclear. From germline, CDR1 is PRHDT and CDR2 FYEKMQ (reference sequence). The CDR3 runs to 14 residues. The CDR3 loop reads CASSLRADNRPQHF. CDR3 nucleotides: TGTGCCAGCAGCTTAAGGGCCGACAATCGGCCCCAGCATTTT.

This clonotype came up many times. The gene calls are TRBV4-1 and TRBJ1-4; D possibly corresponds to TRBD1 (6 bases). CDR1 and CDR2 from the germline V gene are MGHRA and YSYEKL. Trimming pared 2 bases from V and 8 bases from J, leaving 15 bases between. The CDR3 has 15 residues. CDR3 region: CASSQFNRVGEKLFF. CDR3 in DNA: TGCGCCAGCAGCCAATTCAACAGGGTTGGGGAAAAACTGTTTTTT.

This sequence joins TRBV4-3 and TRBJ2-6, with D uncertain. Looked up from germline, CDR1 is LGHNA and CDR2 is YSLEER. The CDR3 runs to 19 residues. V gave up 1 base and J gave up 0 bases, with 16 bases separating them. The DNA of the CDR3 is TGCGCCAGCAGCCAAGGTCTGTCGGGCAGCAACTCTGGGGCCAACGTCCTGACTTTC. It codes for CASSQGLSGSNSGANVLTF.

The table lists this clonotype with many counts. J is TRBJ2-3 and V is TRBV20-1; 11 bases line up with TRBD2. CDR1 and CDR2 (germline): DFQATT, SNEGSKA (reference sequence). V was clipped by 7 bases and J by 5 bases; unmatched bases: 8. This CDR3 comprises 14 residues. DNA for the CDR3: TGCAGTGGTCAGCAGCTAGCGGGAGGAGATACGCAGTATTTT. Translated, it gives CSGQQLAGGDTQYF.

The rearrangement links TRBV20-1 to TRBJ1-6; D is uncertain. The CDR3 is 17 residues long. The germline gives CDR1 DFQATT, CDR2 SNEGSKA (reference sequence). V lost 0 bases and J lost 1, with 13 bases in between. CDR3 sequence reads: CSARDQGSSSYNSPLHF. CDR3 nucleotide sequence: TGCAGTGCTAGAGATCAAGGGTCAAGTTCCTATAATTCACCCCTCCACTTT.

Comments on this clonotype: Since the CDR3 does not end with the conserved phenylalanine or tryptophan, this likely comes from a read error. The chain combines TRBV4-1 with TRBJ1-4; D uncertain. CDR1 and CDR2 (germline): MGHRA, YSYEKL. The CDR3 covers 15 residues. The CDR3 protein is CVSSQDSGVGEKLFS. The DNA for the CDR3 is TGCGTCAGCAGCCAAGATTCCGGGGTCGGTGAAAAACTGTTTTCT.

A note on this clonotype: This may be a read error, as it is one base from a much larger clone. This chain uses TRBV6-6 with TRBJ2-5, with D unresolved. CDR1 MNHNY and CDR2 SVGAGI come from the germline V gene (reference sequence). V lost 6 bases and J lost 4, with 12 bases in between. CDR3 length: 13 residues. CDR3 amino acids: CASRSLGGETQYF. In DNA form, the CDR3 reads TGTGCCAGCAGGTCCCTGGGCGGAGAGACCCAGTACTTC.

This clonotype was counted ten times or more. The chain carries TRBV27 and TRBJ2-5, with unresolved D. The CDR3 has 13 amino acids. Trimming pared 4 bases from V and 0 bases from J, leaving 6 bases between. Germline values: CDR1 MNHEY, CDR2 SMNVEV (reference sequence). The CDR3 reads CASSYTYQETQYF. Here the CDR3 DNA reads TGTGCCAGCAGTTACACGTACCAAGAGACCCAGTACTTC.

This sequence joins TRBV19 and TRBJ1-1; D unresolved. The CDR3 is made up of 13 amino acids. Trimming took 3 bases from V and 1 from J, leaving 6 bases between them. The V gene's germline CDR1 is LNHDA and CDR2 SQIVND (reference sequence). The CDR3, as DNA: TGTGCCAGTAGTATGATTAAGAACACTGAAGCTTTCTTT. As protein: CASSMIKNTEAFF.

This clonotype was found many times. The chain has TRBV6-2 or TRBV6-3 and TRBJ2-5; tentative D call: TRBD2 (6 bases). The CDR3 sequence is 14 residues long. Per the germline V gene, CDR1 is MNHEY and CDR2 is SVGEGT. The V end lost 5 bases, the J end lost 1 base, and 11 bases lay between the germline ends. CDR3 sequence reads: CASSTRGIQETQYF. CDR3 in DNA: TGTGCCAGCAGTACCCGGGGGATCCAAGAGACCCAGTACTTC.